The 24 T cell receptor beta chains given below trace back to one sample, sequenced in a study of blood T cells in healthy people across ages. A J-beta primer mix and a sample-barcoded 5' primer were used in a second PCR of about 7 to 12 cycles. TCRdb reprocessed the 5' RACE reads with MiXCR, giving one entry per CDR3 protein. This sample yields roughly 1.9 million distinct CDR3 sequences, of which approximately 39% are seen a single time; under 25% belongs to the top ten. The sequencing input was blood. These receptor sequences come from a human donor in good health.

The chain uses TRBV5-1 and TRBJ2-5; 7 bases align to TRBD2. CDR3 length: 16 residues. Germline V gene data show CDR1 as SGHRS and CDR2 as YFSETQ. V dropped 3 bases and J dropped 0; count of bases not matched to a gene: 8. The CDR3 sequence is CASSSRLADYQETQYF. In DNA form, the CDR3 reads TGCGCCAGCAGCTCTCGGCTAGCGGACTACCAAGAGACCCAGTACTTC.

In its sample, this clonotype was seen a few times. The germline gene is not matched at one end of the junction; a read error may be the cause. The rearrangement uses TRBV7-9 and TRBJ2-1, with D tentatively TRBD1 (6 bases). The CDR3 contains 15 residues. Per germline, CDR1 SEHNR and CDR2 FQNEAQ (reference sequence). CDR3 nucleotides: TGTGCCGGCAGCACTCCGACAGGCTTAAACAATGAGCAGTTCTTC. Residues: CAGSTPTGLNNEQFF.

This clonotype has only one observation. The CDR3 DNA reads TGCAGTGCTTGCGAGGCGCGGGAGGAGACCCAGTACTTC. Its protein product is CSACEAREETQYF. The gene calls are TRBV20-1 and TRBJ2-5; 7 bases match TRBD2. Germline V gene sequence: CDR1 DFQATT, CDR2 SNEGSKA (reference sequence). The J segment lost 5 bases and the V segment lost 5 bases, leaving 8 bases of the junction unmatched. The CDR3 sequence is 13 residues long.

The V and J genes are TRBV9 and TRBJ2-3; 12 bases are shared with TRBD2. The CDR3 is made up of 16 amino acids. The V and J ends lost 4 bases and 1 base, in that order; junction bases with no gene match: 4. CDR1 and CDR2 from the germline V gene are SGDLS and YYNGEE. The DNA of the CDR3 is TGTGCCAGCAGCCATCGGACTAGCGGGGGCACAGATACGCAGTATTTT. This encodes CASSHRTSGGTDTQYF.

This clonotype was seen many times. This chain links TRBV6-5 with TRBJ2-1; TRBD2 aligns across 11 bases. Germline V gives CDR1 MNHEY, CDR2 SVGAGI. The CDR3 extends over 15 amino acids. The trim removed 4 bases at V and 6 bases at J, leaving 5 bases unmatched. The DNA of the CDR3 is TGTGCCAGCAGTTCGGGACTAGCGGTGATCAATGAGCAGTTCTTC. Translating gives CASSSGLAVINEQFF.

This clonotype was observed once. The CDR3 DNA follows: TGTGCCAGCAGGAAGACAGGGGGCAGCCTCTATGGCTACACCTTC. Amino acid sequence: CASRKTGGSLYGYTF. The chain employs TRBV6-5 and TRBJ1-2; TRBD1 agrees at 10 bases. V lost 6 bases, J lost 4 bases, and 8 bases stayed unmatched. Germline values: CDR1 MNHEY, CDR2 SVGAGI. This CDR3 spans 15 amino acids.

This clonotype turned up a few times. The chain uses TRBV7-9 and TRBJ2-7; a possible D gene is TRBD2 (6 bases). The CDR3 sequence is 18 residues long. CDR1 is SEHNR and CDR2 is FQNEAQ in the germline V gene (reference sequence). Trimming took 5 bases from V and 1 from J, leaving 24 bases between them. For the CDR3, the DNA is TGTGCCAGCAGCCGATTGTATTGGAGGGAATCAGTTTCCTACGAGCAGTACTTC. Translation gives CASSRLYWRESVSYEQYF.

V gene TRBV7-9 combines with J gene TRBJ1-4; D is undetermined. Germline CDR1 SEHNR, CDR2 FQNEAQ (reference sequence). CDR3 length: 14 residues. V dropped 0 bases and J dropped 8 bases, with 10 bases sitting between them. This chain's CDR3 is CASSLAVRREKLFF. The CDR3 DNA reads TGTGCCAGCAGCTTAGCTGTTCGAAGAGAAAAACTGTTTTTT. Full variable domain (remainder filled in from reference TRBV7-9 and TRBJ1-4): DTGVSQNPRHKITKRGQNVTFRCDPISEHNRLYWYRQTLGQGPEFLTYFQNEAQLEKSRLLSDRFSAERPKGSFSTLEIQRTEQGDSAMYLCASSLAVRREKLFFGSGTQLSVL.

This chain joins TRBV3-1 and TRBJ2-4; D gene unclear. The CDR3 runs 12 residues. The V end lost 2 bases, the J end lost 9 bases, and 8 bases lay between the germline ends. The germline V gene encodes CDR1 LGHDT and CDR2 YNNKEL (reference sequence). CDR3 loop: CASSQRATIQYF. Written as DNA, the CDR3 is TGTGCCAGCAGCCAAAGGGCAACCATTCAGTACTTC. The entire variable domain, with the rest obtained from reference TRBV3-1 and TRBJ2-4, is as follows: DTAVSQTPKYLVTQMGNDKSIKCEQNLGHDTMYWYKQDSKKFLKIMFSYNNKELIINETVPNRFSPKSPDKAHLNLHINSLELGDSAVYFCASSQRATIQYFGAGTRLSVL.

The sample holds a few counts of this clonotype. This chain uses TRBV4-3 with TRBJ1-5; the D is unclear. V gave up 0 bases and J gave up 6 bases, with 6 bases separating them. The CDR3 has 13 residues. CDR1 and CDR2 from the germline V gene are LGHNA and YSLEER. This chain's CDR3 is CASSQEQSQPQHF. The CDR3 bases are TGCGCCAGCAGCCAAGAACAGAGTCAGCCCCAGCATTTT.

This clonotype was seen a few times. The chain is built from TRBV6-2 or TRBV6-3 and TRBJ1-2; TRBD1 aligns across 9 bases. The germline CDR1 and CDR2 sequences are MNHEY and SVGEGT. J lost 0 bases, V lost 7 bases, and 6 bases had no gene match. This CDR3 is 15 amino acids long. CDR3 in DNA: TGTGCCAGCACCGACCGGGACAGGGCTAACTATGGCTACACCTTC. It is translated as CASTDRDRANYGYTF.

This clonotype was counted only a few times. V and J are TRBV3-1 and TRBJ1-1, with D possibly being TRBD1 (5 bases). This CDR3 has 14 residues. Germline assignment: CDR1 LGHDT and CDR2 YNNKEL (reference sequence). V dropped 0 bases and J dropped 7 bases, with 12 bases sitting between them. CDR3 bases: TGTGCCAGCAGCCAAGAACCGGGGGGGGTTGAAGCTTTCTTT. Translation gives CASSQEPGGVEAFF.

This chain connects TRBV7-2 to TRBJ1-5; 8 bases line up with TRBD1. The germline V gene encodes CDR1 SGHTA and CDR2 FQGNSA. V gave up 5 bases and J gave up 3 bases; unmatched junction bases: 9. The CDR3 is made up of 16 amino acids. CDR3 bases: TGTGCCAGCAGCCCCCAGACAGGGGCCCTCAATCAGCCCCAGCATTTT. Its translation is CASSPQTGALNQPQHF.

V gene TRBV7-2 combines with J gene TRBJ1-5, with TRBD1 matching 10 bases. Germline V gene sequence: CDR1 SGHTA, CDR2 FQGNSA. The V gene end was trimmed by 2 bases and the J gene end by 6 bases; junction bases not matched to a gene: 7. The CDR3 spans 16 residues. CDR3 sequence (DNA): TGTGCCAGCAGCTTATCTGGACAGGGGGTCTTTCAGCCCCAGCATTTT. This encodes CASSLSGQGVFQPQHF.

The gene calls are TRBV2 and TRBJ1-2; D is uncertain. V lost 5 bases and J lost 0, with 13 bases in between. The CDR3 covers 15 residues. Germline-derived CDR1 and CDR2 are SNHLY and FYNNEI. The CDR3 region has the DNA TGTGCCAGCAGTATAAGGTCGGATGCTAACTATGGCTACACCTTC. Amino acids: CASSIRSDANYGYTF. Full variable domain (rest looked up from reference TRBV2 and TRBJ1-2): EPEVTQTPSHQVTQMGQEVILRCVPISNHLYFYWYRQILGQKVEFLVSFYNNEISEKSEIFDDQFSVERPDGSNFTLKIRSTKLEDSAMYFCASSIRSDANYGYTFGSGTRLTVV.

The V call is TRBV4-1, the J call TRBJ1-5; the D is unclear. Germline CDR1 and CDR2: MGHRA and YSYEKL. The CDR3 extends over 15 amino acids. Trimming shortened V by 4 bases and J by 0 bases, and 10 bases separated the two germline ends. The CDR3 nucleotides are TGCGCCAGCAGCCCCGAAACCCATAGCAATCAGCCCCAGCATTTT. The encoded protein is CASSPETHSNQPQHF.

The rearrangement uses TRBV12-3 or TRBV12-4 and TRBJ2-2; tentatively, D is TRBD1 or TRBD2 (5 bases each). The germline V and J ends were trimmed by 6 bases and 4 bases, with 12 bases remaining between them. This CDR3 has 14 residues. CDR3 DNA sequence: TGTGCCAGCAGCCGGTACGGGACCACCGGGGAGCTGTTTTTT. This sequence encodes CASSRYGTTGELFF.

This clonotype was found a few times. The CDR3 here is CASSGGRVAETQYF. For the CDR3, the DNA is TGTGCCAGCAGTGGGGGAAGGGTAGCGGAGACCCAGTACTTC. The chain recombines TRBV7-8 with TRBJ2-5; possibly TRBD1 or TRBD2 for D (5 bases each). CDR1 and CDR2 from the germline V gene are SGHVS and FQNEAQ. V was clipped by 6 bases and J by 5 bases, with 16 bases between them. This CDR3 is built from 14 residues. Using reference TRBV7-8 and TRBJ2-5 for the parts outside the CDR3, the full variable domain is GAGVSQSPRYKVAKRGQDVALRCDPISGHVSLFWYQQALGQGPEFLTYFQNEAQLDKSGLPSDRFFAERPEGSVSTLKIQRTQQEDSAVYLCASSGGRVAETQYFGPGTRLLVL.

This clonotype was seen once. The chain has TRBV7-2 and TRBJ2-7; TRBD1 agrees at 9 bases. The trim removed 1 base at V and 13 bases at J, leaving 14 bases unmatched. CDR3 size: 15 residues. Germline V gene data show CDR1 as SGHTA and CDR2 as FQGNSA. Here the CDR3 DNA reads TGTGCCAGCAGCTTAGATCCCCTCGAGGGACAGGGAATATACTTC. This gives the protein CASSLDPLEGQGIYF.

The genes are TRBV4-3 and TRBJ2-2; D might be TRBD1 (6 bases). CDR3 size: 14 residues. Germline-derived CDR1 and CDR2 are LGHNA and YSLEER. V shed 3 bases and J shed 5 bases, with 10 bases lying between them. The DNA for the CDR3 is TGCGCCAGCAGCCATGTACAGGGTACCGGGGAGCTGTTTTTT. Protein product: CASSHVQGTGELFF.

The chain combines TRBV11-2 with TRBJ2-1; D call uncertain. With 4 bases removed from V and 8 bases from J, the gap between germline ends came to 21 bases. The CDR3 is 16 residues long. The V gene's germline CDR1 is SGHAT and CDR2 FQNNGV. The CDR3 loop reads CASSYIRPIFGDEQFF. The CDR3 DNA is TGTGCCAGCAGCTACATTAGACCAATCTTTGGAGATGAGCAGTTCTTC.

CDR3 residues: CASSLVYRATSTDTQYF. The CDR3 nucleotides are TGTGCCAGCAGTTTAGTGTATAGAGCTACTAGCACAGATACGCAGTATTTT. The chain carries TRBV27 and TRBJ2-3; D ambiguous. V was trimmed by 2 bases and J by 0 bases, leaving 15 bases between them. The germline gives CDR1 MNHEY, CDR2 SMNVEV (reference sequence). The CDR3 is 17 amino acids.

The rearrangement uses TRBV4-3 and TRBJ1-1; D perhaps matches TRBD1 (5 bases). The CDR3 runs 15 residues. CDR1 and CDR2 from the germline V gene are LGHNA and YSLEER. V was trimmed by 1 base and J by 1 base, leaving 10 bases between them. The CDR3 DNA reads TGCGCCAGCAGCCAAGGTACAGGCTGGAACACTGAAGCTTTCTTT. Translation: CASSQGTGWNTEAFF.

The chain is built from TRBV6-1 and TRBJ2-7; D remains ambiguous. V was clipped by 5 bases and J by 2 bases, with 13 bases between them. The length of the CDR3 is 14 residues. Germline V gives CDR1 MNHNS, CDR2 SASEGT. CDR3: CASSPRPLPYEQYF. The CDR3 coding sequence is TGTGCCAGCAGTCCCCGACCTTTACCCTACGAGCAGTACTTC.